This T cell receptor beta chain was recovered during a study of early T cells in non-severe SARS-CoV-2 infection. Unique molecular identifier tags were affixed to discrete cDNA molecules. TCRdb reprocessed the 5' RACE reads with MiXCR, giving one entry per CDR3 protein. The sample lists 100,000 to 130,000 distinct CDR3 sequences, about 12% occurring once. The germline CDR1 and CDR2 sequences are SGHNT and YYREEE (reference sequence). After removal of 7 bases from V and 9 bases from J, the junction contained 8 bases not matched to a gene. CDR3 length: 13 residues. What was sequenced was whole blood. The chain carries TRBV5-4 and TRBJ2-1; 9 bases fit TRBD2. The clonotype comes from an adult who was a healthcare worker with PCR-confirmed SARS-CoV-2 infection or an uninfected control (not recorded which). In DNA, the CDR3 is TGTGCCAGCCGTCTTTCGCGGGAGGGTGAGCAGTTCTTC. Its translation: CASRLSREGEQFF.